The T cell receptor (beta chain) under discussion was sequenced for a study of cytomegalovirus exposure and HLA in healthy donors. Study context: Among the 398 genotyped donors, 65% to 85% were placed in the Caucasian-associated ancestry cluster. Overall study results and limits: In presence/absence analyses, roughly uniform sequencing depth across donors was assumed. Later work found that TCR association rates differed between HLA loci; DRB1 had the most and HLA-C the fewest.

Remarks on this clone: The antigen remains undetermined.

CDR3 length: 13 residues. CDR1 is SQVTM, CDR2 ANQGSEA, per germline. V gave up 3 bases and J gave up 4 bases, with 12 bases separating them. The PCR used 60 Vbeta and 13 Jbeta primers. Data came from immunoSEQ multiplex PCR; TCRdb stores just in-frame clones and leaves some out. The sample lists about 150,000 clones, nearly 80% occurring once. Source material: PBMCs. The V and J genes are TRBV29-1 and TRBJ1-1; the D is unclear. The sequence was collected from a man aged 25-45 years in good health and CMV-seropositive. CDR3 amino acids: CSVDSGFGTEAFF. CDR3 DNA: TGCAGCGTTGATTCGGGGTTCGGCACTGAAGCTTTCTTT.